The next 9 T cell receptor beta chains were all read from a single sample in a study of blood T cells in healthy people across ages (dated by TCRdb to the mid-2010s). The library was generated by 5' RACE. This sample was sequenced with an Illumina HiSeq 2500. A second PCR of 7 to 11 cycles was run with a J-beta primer mix and a sample-barcoded 5' primer. Through fastp at Q25 and MiXCR, TCRdb rebuilt clones from the public reads, retaining in-frame beta chains. Identical CDR3 proteins give one entry, which carries the most common genes and DNA. Here the sample has over 600,000 distinct CDR3 sequences; around two fifths occur a single time. The ten largest account for around 30% of the sample. The sample taken for sequencing was blood. These receptors originate from a man of 80 years or more in good health.

There are a few counts of this clonotype. The chain carries TRBV28 and TRBJ1-5; TRBD1 might be the D (6 bases). The V gene lost 4 bases and the J gene lost 4 bases, with 14 bases spanning the gap. CDR1 is MDHEN and CDR2 is SYDVKM in the germline V gene. This CDR3 comprises 15 residues. The CDR3 reads CASSSPDSYNQPQHF. The DNA of the CDR3 is TGTGCCAGCAGTTCCCCGGACAGTTATAATCAGCCCCAGCATTTT.

About this clonotype itself: A much larger clone sits a single nucleotide away, making a read error possible. V and J are TRBV29-1 and TRBJ2-7, with 7 bases lining up with TRBD1. Looked up from germline, CDR1 is SQVTM and CDR2 is ANQGSEA. CDR3 length equals 13 residues. J was trimmed by 1 base and V by 7 bases; bases with no gene match: 7. The CDR3 bases are TGCAGCGGGGGAGAGGGGGCGTCCTACGAGCAGTACTTC. Protein product: CSGGEGASYEQYF.

This clonotype was seen a handful of times. This chain uses TRBV30 with TRBJ2-5; D gene uncertain. Trimming took 0 bases from V and 7 from J, leaving 12 bases between them. The length of the CDR3 is 13 residues. Germline V gene data show CDR1 as GTSNPN and CDR2 as SVGIG (reference sequence). For the CDR3, the DNA is TGTGCCTGGAGTGTAGTAGGGTCTGGGACCCAGTACTTC. As protein: CAWSVVGSGTQYF.

The chain recombines TRBV28 with TRBJ1-6; D remains ambiguous. The CDR3 spans 14 residues. V was pared by 2 bases and J by 7 bases, with 9 bases between. CDR1 is MDHEN and CDR2 is SYDVKM in the germline V gene. Here the CDR3 reads CASSLGVGNSPLHF. As DNA, the CDR3 is TGTGCCAGCAGTTTAGGGGTTGGGAATTCACCCCTCCACTTT. The full variable domain, in which reference TRBV28 and TRBJ1-6 provide the parts outside the CDR3, is DVKVTQSSRYLVKRTGEKVFLECVQDMDHENMFWYRQDPGLGLRLIYFSYDVKMKEKGDIPEGYSVSREKKERFSLILESASTNQTSMYLCASSLGVGNSPLHFGNGTRLTVT.

The rearrangement links TRBV7-2 to TRBJ2-3; D uncertain. The CDR3 covers 15 residues. Between the trimmed V and J ends, which lost 6 bases and 0 bases, there was a span of 13 bases. Germline loops: CDR1 SGHTA, CDR2 FQGNSA. CDR3 nucleotide sequence: TGTGCCAGCAGTCTTCGAAGTTTTAGCACAGATACGCAGTATTTT. This codes for CASSLRSFSTDTQYF.

This clonotype has only a few counts. The chain employs TRBV5-1 and TRBJ2-1; D possibly corresponds to TRBD2 (6 bases). The germline CDR1 and CDR2 sequences are SGHRS and YFSETQ. Deletions cut 4 bases from V and 4 bases from J, with 15 bases between. The CDR3 length is 15 residues. The DNA for the CDR3 is TGCGCCAGCAGCCCCGGTATAGCGGATTACAATGAGCAGTTCTTC. Amino acids: CASSPGIADYNEQFF.

This clonotype was found a few times. The chain carries TRBV6-4 and TRBJ2-7; weak D call: TRBD2 (5 bases). Trimming left V 7 bases short and J 4 bases short, with 20 bases between. There are 15 residues in the CDR3. Germline V lookup: CDR1 MRHNA, CDR2 SNTAGT. Written as DNA, the CDR3 is TGTGCCAGCATGGAGGCCGGCGAGGGCCCTTACGAGCAGTACTTC. Residues: CASMEAGEGPYEQYF.

This clonotype was counted at least ten times. This sequence joins TRBV29-1 and TRBJ2-7, with 9 bases fitting TRBD1. Trimming took 6 bases from V and 4 from J; bases not matched to a gene: 7. The CDR3 is 13 residues long. CDR1 and CDR2 (germline): SQVTM, ANQGSEA. CDR3: CSVKRDRAYEQYF. CDR3 nucleotide sequence: TGCAGCGTCAAGCGGGACAGGGCATACGAGCAGTACTTC.

This clonotype showed up just a few times. The chain combines TRBV7-9 with TRBJ2-1, with TRBD2 matching over 9 bases. The J call could be wrong; TRBJ2-7 is a better fit for the DNA end. CDR1 and CDR2 from the germline V gene are SEHNR and FQNEAQ (reference sequence). The CDR3 totals 19 residues. CDR3 sequence: CASSLERGFGGRAYNEQYF. In DNA, the CDR3 is TGTGCCAGCAGCTTAGAACGTGGCTTTGGCGGGAGGGCCTACAATGAGCAGTACTTC.